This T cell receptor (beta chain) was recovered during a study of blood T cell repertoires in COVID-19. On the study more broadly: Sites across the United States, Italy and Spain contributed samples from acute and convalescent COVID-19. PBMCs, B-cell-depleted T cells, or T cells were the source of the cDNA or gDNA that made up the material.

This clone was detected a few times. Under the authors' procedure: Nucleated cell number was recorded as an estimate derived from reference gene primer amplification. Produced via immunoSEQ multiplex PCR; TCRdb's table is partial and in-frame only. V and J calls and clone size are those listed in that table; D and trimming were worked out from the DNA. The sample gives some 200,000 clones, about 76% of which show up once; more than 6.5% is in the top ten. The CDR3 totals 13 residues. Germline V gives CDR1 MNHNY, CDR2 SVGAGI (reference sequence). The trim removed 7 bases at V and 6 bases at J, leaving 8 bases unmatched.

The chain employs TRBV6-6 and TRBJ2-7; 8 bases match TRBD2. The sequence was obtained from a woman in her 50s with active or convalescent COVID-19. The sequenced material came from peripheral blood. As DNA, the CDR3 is TGTGCCAGCATTAACAGCGGGAGTGGCGAGCAGTACTTC. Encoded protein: CASINSGSGEQYF.